This TCR beta chain was identified in a study of shared clonotypes between healthy human individuals. CD45RO-negative, CCR7-selected cells formed the naive CD8 fraction, which excluded terminally differentiated effector memory CD45RA+ cells. The protocol was immunoSEQ multiplex PCR, while the TCRdb copy is restricted to in-frame clones and leaves out a portion. The sample yields around 1.9 million clones, about 92% seen once. V was clipped by 4 bases and J by 7 bases; unmatched bases: 8. Germline V CDR1 and CDR2: SGDLS, YYNGEE. The CDR3 spans 15 residues. The sequence was obtained from a man younger than 35 in good health. Some clones in this sample may be carry-over from other donors' samples. The chain carries TRBV9 and TRBJ2-7; 13 bases are shared with TRBD2. The sample taken for sequencing was naive CD8+ T cells from PBMCs. The CDR3 is CASSPGTSGIEEQYF. The CDR3 region has the DNA TGTGCCAGCAGCCCTGGGACTAGCGGGATTGAGGAGCAGTACTTC.